The rows below give T cell receptor beta chains drawn from one sample of a study of blood T cell repertoires in COVID-19. TCRdb's copy holds only in-frame clones and misses some; the assay was immunoSEQ multiplex PCR. The profile shows about 410,000 clones, nearly 90% of them singletons. Material for sequencing was PBMCs or T cells enriched from blood (not recorded which). These TCRs come from a woman between 25 and 40 years old who had recovered from COVID-19. CDR3s include the opening cysteine and the closing phenylalanine or tryptophan. D genes are given only for firm matches. A row's size may be missing; if present it is once, few, many or a size class.

- | TRBJ1-1 | - | TRBV6-5 | CASSRNTEAFF | TGTGCCAGCAGCCGTAACACTGAAGCTTTCTTT
once | TRBJ2-7 | TRBD2 | TRBV9 | CASSVGGGITYEQYF | TGTGCCAGCAGCGTTGGCGGGGGAATTACCTACGAGCAGTACTTC
once | TRBJ1-2 | - | TRBV6-1 | CASSEVGHNYGYTF | TGTGCCAGCAGTGAAGTCGGACATAACTATGGCTACACCTTC
- | TRBJ1-2 | - | TRBV7-6 | CASSLSGTGGYTF | TGTGCCAGCAGCTTATCAGGGACTGGGGGCTACACCTTC
- | TRBJ1-5 | - | TRBV3-1/TRBV3-2 | CANPTTMLDQPQHF | TGTGCCAACCCTACCACGATGCTTGATCAGCCCCAGCATTTT
- | TRBJ2-1 | TRBD2 | TRBV10-2 | CASRQTSGRYNEQFF | TGCGCCAGCAGACAGACTAGCGGGAGGTACAATGAGCAGTTCTTC
- | TRBJ1-5 | TRBD1 | TRBV7-8 | CASSLGTGTGLNQPQHF | TGTGCCAGCAGCTTAGGGACCGGGACAGGGCTCAATCAGCCCCAGCATTTT
- | TRBJ1-1 | - | TRBV30 | CAWSVIARTEAFF | TGTGCCTGGAGTGTCATAGCCCGGACTGAAGCTTTCTTT
- | TRBJ2-5 | - | TRBV9 | CASSVAEGGLQETQYF | TGTGCCAGCAGCGTAGCTGAGGGGGGGCTCCAAGAGACCCAGTACTTC
- | TRBJ2-5 | - | TRBV5-6 | CASSKGGGQYF | TGTGCCAGCAGCAAGGGAGGGGGACAGTACTTC
- | TRBJ2-2 | TRBD2 | TRBV9 | CASSGGGKNTGELFF | TGTGCCAGCAGCGGCGGGGGAAAGAACACCGGGGAGCTGTTTTTT
- | TRBJ1-5 | - | TRBV19 | CASSIVSDSNQPQHF | TGTGCCAGTAGTATAGTGAGCGATAGCAATCAGCCCCAGCATTTT
- | TRBJ2-2 | TRBD1 | TRBV28 | CASSSGTADTGELFF | TGTGCCAGCAGTTCCGGGACAGCAGACACCGGGGAGCTGTTTTTT
- | TRBJ1-4 | - | TRBV3-1/TRBV3-2 | CASSPTGSFVKLFF | TGTGCCAGCAGCCCTACAGGGTCGTTCGTAAAACTGTTTTTT
- | TRBJ1-2 | TRBD1 | TRBV5-1 | CASSPKTGGLGYTF | TGCGCCAGCAGCCCAAAGACAGGGGGACTTGGCTACACCTTC
- | TRBJ1-5 | - | TRBV7-8 | CASSLRPGRAGGSNQPQHF | TGTGCCAGCAGCTTAAGGCCGGGCAGGGCCGGGGGGAGCAATCAGCCCCAGCATTTT
once | TRBJ1-1 | TRBD1 | TRBV19 | CASSVNRGENTEAFF | TGTGCCAGTAGTGTAAACAGGGGGGAGAACACTGAAGCTTTCTTT
once | TRBJ2-6 | - | TRBV30 | CAWTSSGANVLTF | TGTGCCTGGACGTCCTCTGGGGCCAACGTCCTGACTTTC
- | TRBJ2-7 | - | TRBV9 | CASSVGGRTYEQYF | TGTGCCAGCAGCGTAGGTGGCCGCACCTACGAGCAGTACTTC
few | TRBJ2-2 | - | TRBV29-1 | CSVNEATNTGELFF | TGCAGCGTTAACGAGGCTACGAACACCGGGGAGCTGTTTTTT
- | TRBJ2-1 | - | TRBV11-3 | CASSLAGLNNEQFF | TGTGCCAGCAGCTTAGCCGGACTGAACAATGAGCAGTTCTTC
- | TRBJ1-2 | TRBD1 | TRBV12-3/TRBV12-4 | CASSWTGYGYTF | TGTGCCAGCAGTTGGACAGGGTATGGCTACACCTTC
- | TRBJ1-4 | - | TRBV28 | CASSLVARGSWVDEKLFF | TGTGCCAGCAGTTTAGTGGCCAGGGGCTCTTGGGTTGATGAAAAACTGTTTTTT
- | TRBJ1-3 | - | TRBV9 | CASSVSDSSGNTIYF | TGTGCCAGCAGCGTATCGGACAGCTCTGGAAACACCATATATTTT
few | TRBJ1-2 | - | TRBV19 | CASMAPQGLRGGYTF | TGTGCCAGTATGGCCCCCCAGGGCTTGAGAGGAGGCTACACCTTC
- | TRBJ1-2 | TRBD1 | TRBV11-2 | CASSFEDRAHGYTF | TGTGCCAGCAGCTTTGAGGACAGGGCTCATGGCTACACCTTC
- | TRBJ1-2 | - | TRBV7-9 | CASSNRVGGYTF | TGTGCCAGCAGCAACAGGGTAGGCGGCTACACCTTC
- | TRBJ1-5 | - | TRBV7-2 | CASSPDRNSNQPQHF | TGTGCCAGCAGCCCCGACAGGAACAGCAATCAGCCCCAGCATTTT
- | TRBJ2-7 | TRBD1 | TRBV30 | CAWSKGWQGVLYEQYF | TGTGCCTGGAGCAAGGGGTGGCAGGGGGTTCTCTACGAGCAGTACTTC
few | TRBJ1-1 | TRBD1 | TRBV29-1 | CSVGFRDRGENTEAFF | TGCAGCGTTGGTTTCCGGGACAGGGGGGAAAACACTGAAGCTTTCTTT
few | TRBJ1-5 | - | TRBV9 | CASGQLNQPQHF | TGTGCCAGCGGACAGTTAAATCAGCCCCAGCATTTT
- | TRBJ1-2 | - | TRBV19 | CASSPGQGSYGYTF | TGTGCCAGTAGTCCAGGACAAGGAAGCTATGGCTACACCTTC
once | TRBJ2-7 | - | TRBV7-2 | CASSLSSAYEQYF | TGTGCCAGCAGCTTGAGTAGCGCCTACGAGCAGTACTTC
- | TRBJ2-3 | TRBD2 | TRBV4-1 | CASRRTSGSADTQYF | TGCGCCAGCAGAAGGACTAGCGGGAGTGCAGATACGCAGTATTTT
once | TRBJ2-3 | - | TRBV9 | CASSVDLFTDTQYF | TGTGCCAGCAGCGTAGATCTGTTCACAGATACGCAGTATTTT
- | TRBJ2-1 | TRBD2 | TRBV24-1 | CATSDKTGTSGSPNEQFF | TGTGCCACCAGTGATAAAACCGGGACTAGCGGGAGCCCTAATGAGCAGTTCTTC
- | TRBJ1-1 | TRBD1 | TRBV28 | CASSGQGRTEAFF | TGTGCCAGCAGCGGACAGGGACGAACTGAAGCTTTCTTT
- | TRBJ2-3 | TRBD2 | TRBV27 | CASSLFSGRAGDTQYF | TGTGCCAGCAGTTTATTTAGCGGGAGGGCCGGAGATACGCAGTATTTT
- | TRBJ2-7 | TRBD1 | TRBV13 | CASRESGQGDEQYF | TGTGCCAGCAGGGAATCCGGACAGGGGGACGAGCAGTACTTC
few | TRBJ2-7 | - | TRBV3-1/TRBV3-2 | CASARLDSGPHEQYF | TGTGCCAGCGCCCGACTGGACAGTGGACCACACGAGCAGTACTTC
- | TRBJ1-2 | TRBD1 | TRBV5-1 | CASSGQGALLDYGYTF | TGCGCCAGCAGTGGACAGGGGGCTTTGCTAGACTATGGCTACACCTTC
- | TRBJ1-3 | TRBD1 | TRBV30 | CAGQGESGNTIYF | TGTGCCGGCCAGGGGGAGTCTGGAAACACCATATATTTT
- | TRBJ1-5 | TRBD1 | TRBV6-4 | CASRAGDSSIWNQPQHF | TGTGCCAGCAGGGCCGGGGACAGCTCGATCTGGAATCAGCCCCAGCATTTT
- | TRBJ2-1 | - | TRBV7-9 | CASSLVSLAYNEQFF | TGTGCCAGCAGCTTAGTATCGTTAGCTTACAATGAGCAGTTCTTC
- | TRBJ2-2 | - | TRBV7-9 | CAWREENTGELFF | TGTGCCTGGAGAGAGGAGAACACCGGGGAGCTGTTTTTT
- | TRBJ1-1 | - | TRBV28 | CASSKPRQLNTEAFF | TGTGCCAGCAGTAAACCTAGGCAGTTGAACACTGAAGCTTTCTTT
- | TRBJ2-1 | TRBD2 | TRBV5-1 | CASSPRGLGYEQFF | TGCGCCAGCAGCCCCCGGGGACTAGGTTATGAGCAGTTCTTC
- | TRBJ2-2 | TRBD2 | TRBV2 | CASSERGLAGTGELFF | TGTGCCAGCAGTGAAAGGGGACTAGCGGGGACCGGGGAGCTGTTTTTT
- | TRBJ1-1 | - | TRBV5-1 | CASSLFNGNTEAFF | TGCGCCAGCAGCCTTTTTAACGGGAACACTGAAGCTTTCTTT
- | TRBJ2-7 | - | TRBV3-1/TRBV3-2 | CASSQDLLRTVSSYEQYF | TGTGCCAGCAGCCAAGATCTATTAAGGACAGTCTCATCCTACGAGCAGTACTTC
- | TRBJ1-1 | TRBD1 | TRBV11-1 | CASSPTGGSAFF | TGTGCCAGCAGCCCCACAGGGGGCTCAGCTTTCTTT
- | TRBJ1-5 | TRBD1 | TRBV4-2 | CASSHPGDRGNQPQHF | TGTGCCAGCAGCCATCCAGGGGACAGGGGCAATCAGCCCCAGCATTTT
- | TRBJ1-3 | TRBD1 | TRBV19 | CASSTWDRRISGNTIYF | TGTGCCAGTAGTACCTGGGACAGGCGGATCTCTGGAAACACCATATATTTT
- | TRBJ1-1 | - | TRBV9 | CASSVGDEAFF | TGTGCCAGCAGCGTAGGCGATGAAGCTTTCTTT